The rows below give T cell receptor beta chains drawn from one sample of a study of cytomegalovirus exposure and HLA in healthy donors. Sequenced by immunoSEQ multiplex PCR; TCRdb stores in-frame clones only, minus some. The profile shows about 140,000 clones, approximately 80% of them singletons. Material for sequencing was PBMCs. All receptors come from a woman aged 40-49 years in good health and CMV-seronegative. Each CDR3 is given with its conserved first and last residue. The order of the fields is V gene, J gene, CDR3 protein.

V: TRBV6-5
J: TRBJ2-7
CDR3: CASRSGLAGYEQYF

V: TRBV29-1
J: TRBJ1-1
CDR3: CSVELAGGVRNTEAFF

V: TRBV2
J: TRBJ2-7
CDR3: CASSGRDRLSYEQYF

V: TRBV7-8
J: TRBJ2-7
CDR3: CASSLARLAGGATSYEQYF

V: TRBV6-5
J: TRBJ2-7
CDR3: CASSYLRGSEQYF

V: TRBV9
J: TRBJ2-3
CDR3: CASSVAPGSSTDTQYF

V: TRBV28
J: TRBJ1-3
CDR3: CASSFPGRISGNTIYF

V: TRBV9
J: TRBJ2-7
CDR3: CASSTPRDRTSYEQYF

V: TRBV5-1
J: TRBJ1-3
CDR3: CASSLTRFAGNTIYF

V: TRBV5-1
J: TRBJ2-1
CDR3: CASSLQASLYNEQFF

V: TRBV7-8
J: TRBJ1-1
CDR3: CASSQGGRGNTEAFF

V: TRBV7-6
J: TRBJ2-1
CDR3: CASSLAYGSGNEQFF

V: TRBV18
J: TRBJ1-2
CDR3: CASSPDRANYGYTF

V: TRBV18
J: TRBJ2-5
CDR3: CASSPPGTSASQETQYF

V: TRBV5-1
J: TRBJ1-6
CDR3: CASSPQAAFLLNSPLHF

V: TRBV7-9
J: TRBJ2-7
CDR3: CASSLVGTGHEQYF

V: TRBV11-2
J: TRBJ1-1
CDR3: CASSTARSEAFF

V: TRBV10-3
J: TRBJ2-7
CDR3: CAISGDRSYEQYF

V: TRBV4-1
J: TRBJ2-7
CDR3: CASSQDPGRAWEQYF

V: TRBV28
J: TRBJ2-2
CDR3: CASEGPDTGELFF

V: TRBV4-1
J: TRBJ2-1
CDR3: CASSQGPGQGASEQFF

V: TRBV5-1
J: TRBJ1-1
CDR3: CASSLYPGNTEAFF

V: TRBV4-1
J: TRBJ1-4
CDR3: CASSQSGRDEKLFF

V: TRBV5-1
J: -
CDR3: CASSLTSGKYEQYF

V: TRBV2
J: TRBJ2-6
CDR3: CASRAGYAAGANVLTF

V: TRBV12-5
J: TRBJ2-7
CDR3: CASGLDDRGPYEQYF

V: TRBV7-9
J: TRBJ2-7
CDR3: CASSPLEGHEQYF

V: TRBV7-8
J: TRBJ2-7
CDR3: CASSSRQGAYEQYF

V: TRBV2
J: TRBJ2-7
CDR3: CASRRGSYEQYF

V: TRBV7-9
J: TRBJ2-3
CDR3: CASSPPTGGGGDTQYF

V: TRBV4-1
J: TRBJ1-6
CDR3: CASSIRDTGSYNSPPHF

V: TRBV5-1
J: TRBJ2-1
CDR3: CASSSSGRAHTYDDNEQFF

V: TRBV27
J: TRBJ2-7
CDR3: CASSPYAYGAISYEQYF

V: TRBV10-3
J: TRBJ1-4
CDR3: CAIRDNNEKLFF

V: TRBV5-1
J: TRBJ2-7
CDR3: CASSHQGAEDEQYF

V: TRBV7-9
J: TRBJ1-1
CDR3: CASSWAGGSWNTEAFF

V: TRBV23-1
J: TRBJ1-1
CDR3: CASSQRPPGQNTEAFF

V: TRBV5-6
J: TRBJ2-3
CDR3: CASSLDPVAQYF

V: TRBV6-1
J: TRBJ2-7
CDR3: CASRTSGFYEQYF

V: TRBV5-1
J: TRBJ2-5
CDR3: CASSLASQRRNYF

V: TRBV29-1
J: TRBJ2-7
CDR3: CSVATGAEQYF

V: TRBV28
J: TRBJ2-1
CDR3: CASRKYNEQFF

V: TRBV29-1
J: TRBJ1-2
CDR3: CSVVHRGANYGYTF

V: TRBV7-9
J: -
CDR3: CASSPWGGEPYEQYF

V: TRBV7-2
J: TRBJ2-1
CDR3: CASSLALVNEQFF

V: TRBV4-1
J: TRBJ2-1
CDR3: CASSQVRTYYNEQFF

V: TRBV10-3
J: TRBJ2-1
CDR3: CAISESSGSGTYNEQFF

V: TRBV29-1
J: TRBJ1-1
CDR3: CSAGQAMNTEAFF

V: TRBV30
J: TRBJ1-2
CDR3: CAWGGSLYDGYTF

V: TRBV28
J: TRBJ2-7
CDR3: CASNRGRKHEQYF

V: TRBV2
J: TRBJ2-7
CDR3: CASRGVLVYEQYF